This TCR beta chain was sequenced during a study of Graves' ophthalmopathy and Graves' hyperthyroidism. Across the whole study: No treatment had been given when peripheral blood was collected at initial diagnosis.

Stable hyperthyroidism referred to disease that showed no ophthalmopathy within 18 months of follow-up. Other autoimmune diseases, uncontrolled infections, pregnancy or lactation led to the exclusion of patients. This clonotype was picked up many times. As the template, RNA transcripts were used to amplify TCR beta CDR3 regions. HTBI-primed first-round RT-PCR preceded second-round multiplex PCR. TCRdb redid the calling of the multiplex PCR reads with MiXCR, one entry per CDR3 protein. The profile covers hundreds of thousands of distinct CDR3 sequences, with over 15% appearing a single time and approximately 7% taken by the ten largest. The germline CDR1 and CDR2 sequences are MGHRA and YSYEKL. V lost 0 bases and J lost 0, with 11 bases in between. The CDR3 contains 16 residues.

Sequencing was carried out using peripheral blood. V is TRBV4-1 and J is TRBJ1-2; maybe TRBD1 (6 bases). The source is a woman aged 18-35 years with stable Graves' hyperthyroidism. CDR3 region: CASSQDPGTSNYGYTF. In DNA form, the CDR3 reads TGCGCCAGCAGCCAAGACCCCGGGACATCTAACTATGGCTACACCTTC.